This TCR beta chain was recorded in a study of T cell changes during pregnancy in multiple sclerosis. Data came from immunoSEQ multiplex PCR; TCRdb stores just in-frame clones and leaves some out. The sample comprises about 73,000 clones, around 92% of which are singletons, and 2.8% rests with the top ten. V lost 3 bases to trimming and J lost 0 bases; unmatched junction nucleotides: 6. Per the germline V gene, CDR1 is SGHNT and CDR2 is YYREEE (reference sequence). This CDR3 is 16 amino acids long. The input for sequencing was peripheral blood, taken in the third trimester of pregnancy. The sequence was collected from a female donor in good health, enrolled as a control in a pregnancy study. This sequence joins TRBV5-4 and TRBJ2-1, with TRBD1 matching over 7 bases. The CDR3 DNA reads TGTGCCAGCAGCTCGGGACAGCAAAGCTCCTACAATGAGCAGTTCTTC. Amino acid sequence: CASSSGQQSSYNEQFF.